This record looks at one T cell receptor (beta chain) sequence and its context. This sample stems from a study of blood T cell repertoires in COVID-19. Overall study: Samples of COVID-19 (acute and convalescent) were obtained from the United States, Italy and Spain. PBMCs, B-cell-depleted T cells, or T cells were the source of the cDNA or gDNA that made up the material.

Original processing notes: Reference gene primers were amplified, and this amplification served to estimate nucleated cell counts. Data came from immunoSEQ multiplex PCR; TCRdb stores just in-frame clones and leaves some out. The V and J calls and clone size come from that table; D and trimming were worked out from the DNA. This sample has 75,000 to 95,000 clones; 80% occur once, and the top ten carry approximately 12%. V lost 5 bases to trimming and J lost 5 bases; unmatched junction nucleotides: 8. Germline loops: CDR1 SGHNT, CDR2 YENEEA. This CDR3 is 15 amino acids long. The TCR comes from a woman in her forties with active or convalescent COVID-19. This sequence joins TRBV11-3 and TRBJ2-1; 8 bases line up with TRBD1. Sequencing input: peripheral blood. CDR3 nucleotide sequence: TGTGCCAGCAGCATCGGACAGGGAAGGGACAATGAGCAGTTCTTC. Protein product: CASSIGQGRDNEQFF.